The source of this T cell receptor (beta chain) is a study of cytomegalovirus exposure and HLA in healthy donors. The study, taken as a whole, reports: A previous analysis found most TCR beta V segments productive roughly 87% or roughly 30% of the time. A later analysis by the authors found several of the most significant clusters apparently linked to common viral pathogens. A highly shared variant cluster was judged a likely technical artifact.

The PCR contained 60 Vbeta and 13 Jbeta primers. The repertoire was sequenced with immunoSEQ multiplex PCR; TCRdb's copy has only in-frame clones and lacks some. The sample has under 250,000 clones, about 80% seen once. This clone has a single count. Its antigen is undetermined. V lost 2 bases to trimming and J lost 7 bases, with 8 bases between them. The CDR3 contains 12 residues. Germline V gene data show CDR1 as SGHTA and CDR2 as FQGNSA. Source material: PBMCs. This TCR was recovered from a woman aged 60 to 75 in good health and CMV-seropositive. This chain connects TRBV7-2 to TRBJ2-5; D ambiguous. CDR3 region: CASSLQVGTQYF. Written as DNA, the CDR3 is TGTGCCAGCAGCTTACAGGTGGGGACCCAGTACTTC.